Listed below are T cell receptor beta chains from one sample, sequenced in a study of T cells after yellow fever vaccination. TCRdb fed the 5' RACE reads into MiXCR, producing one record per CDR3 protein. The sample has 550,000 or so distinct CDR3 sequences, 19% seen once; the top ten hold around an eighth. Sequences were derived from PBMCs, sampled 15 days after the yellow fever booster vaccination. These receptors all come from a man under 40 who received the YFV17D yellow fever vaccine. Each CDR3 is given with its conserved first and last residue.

CDR3: CTAPGPGGEQYF
J: TRBJ2-7
V: TRBV20-1

CDR3: CASSSRQGGNQPQHF
J: TRBJ1-5
V: TRBV7-2

CDR3: CSARDWERGGAGGEQYF
J: TRBJ2-7
V: TRBV20-1

CDR3: CSATRGPNTEAFF
J: TRBJ1-1
V: TRBV20-1

CDR3: CSARDLRREKGEQYF
J: TRBJ2-7
V: TRBV20-1

CDR3: CSARIFRIWSSYNEQFF
J: TRBJ2-1
V: TRBV20-1

CDR3: CASSTNRGPYEQYF
J: TRBJ2-7
V: TRBV7-2

CDR3: CASRKDRYEQYF
J: TRBJ2-7
V: TRBV5-1

CDR3: CASSSGLAGGPPWEQYF
J: TRBJ2-7
V: TRBV5-1

CDR3: CASSLARVNQPQHF
J: TRBJ1-5
V: TRBV5-1

CDR3: CASSPPHRGRIGREQYF
J: TRBJ2-7
V: TRBV12-3/TRBV12-4

CDR3: CSARPSGSLYEQYF
J: TRBJ2-7
V: TRBV20-1

CDR3: CASSLFRQFQETQYF
J: TRBJ2-5
V: TRBV23-1

CDR3: CASSPEYEEGYEQYF
J: TRBJ2-7
V: TRBV12-3/TRBV12-4